The sequence of this T cell receptor beta chain was determined in a study of T-cell memory formation after mild COVID-19. Overall study: In these data, TCR clusters were largely donor specific. Notes on the study in general: Contracting CD4+ clones lay largely in CM and EM, with CD8+ ones residing in EMRA.

The 5'RACE method, run with constant-segment primers, produced TCR alpha and TCR beta cDNA libraries (carrying sample barcodes and UMIs). TCRdb reprocessed the 5' RACE reads via MiXCR and lists one record per CDR3 protein. The sample has 400,000 or so distinct CDR3 sequences, 20% seen once. This clonotype was counted only a few times. Its antigen is not known. The sequence was obtained from an adult woman who had mild COVID-19 (a few samples of this study predate the infection). Cell type and time point are not known. Material for sequencing was PBMCs or a T cell subset sorted from them (not recorded which).

CDR3 DNA sequence: TGCAGCGTCTACTTGCCTTCCAATGAGCAGTTCTTC. Its protein is CSVYLPSNEQFF. V and J are TRBV29-1 and TRBJ2-1; D uncertain. The germline V gene encodes CDR1 SQVTM and CDR2 ANQGSEA. The CDR3 sequence is 12 residues long. V gave up 6 bases and J gave up 6 bases, with 12 bases separating them.